A single sample gave rise to the 21 T cell receptor beta chains below, sequenced in a study of shared clonotypes between healthy human individuals. Profiled with immunoSEQ multiplex PCR; TCRdb holds only in-frame clones, not every one. The sample records about 690,000 clones, less than 95% being singletons. The sequencing input was memory CD8+ T cells from PBMCs. Subset defined: CD45RO+ cells pooled with CCR7-negative TemRA cells. The receptors originated from a man younger than 35 in good health. Some clones in this sample may be carry-over from other donors' samples.

This clone was found once. The rearrangement uses TRBV4-2 and TRBJ1-6, with a weak D call TRBD1 (5 bases). Germline V gives CDR1 LGHNA, CDR2 YNFKEQ. This CDR3 contains 14 residues. V lost 5 bases and J lost 10, with 15 bases in between. The CDR3, as DNA: TGTGCCAGCAGCTCGGGCAGGGTTGGATCACCCCTCCACTTT. This encodes CASSSGRVGSPLHF.

This rearrangement joins TRBV27 to TRBJ2-3; TRBD1 aligns across 9 bases. Trimming at V came to 5 bases and at J to 0 bases, leaving 6 bases not matched to a gene. The CDR3 is made up of 16 amino acids. Germline V gives CDR1 MNHEY, CDR2 SMNVEV (reference sequence). In DNA, the CDR3 is TGTGCCAGCAGTAGACAGGGGGTGGTGAGCACAGATACGCAGTATTTT. Translation: CASSRQGVVSTDTQYF.

The rearrangement links TRBV21-1 to TRBJ2-7. TRBV21-1 is a documented pseudogene. CDR3 length: 16 residues. CDR3 sequence (DNA): TGTGCCAGCAGCATTCCGGGGACCCCAGGAATTTACGAGCAGTACTTC. Its protein product is CASSIPGTPGIYEQYF.

The V and J genes are TRBV5-5 and TRBJ2-7, with D possibly TRBD1 on 5 matching bases. The V gene's germline CDR1 is SGHKS and CDR2 YYEKEE (reference sequence). V dropped 2 bases and J dropped 2 bases, with 8 bases sitting between them. The CDR3 sequence is 13 residues long. The CDR3 sequence is CASSFRTTYEQYF. CDR3 in DNA: TGTGCCAGCAGCTTTAGGACAACCTACGAGCAGTACTTC.

About this clone itself: The sample contains more than one DNA sequence encoding this CDR3. V usage is TRBV11-2 and J usage is TRBJ2-7; a weak D match, TRBD1 (6 bases). CDR1 is SGHAT, CDR2 FQNNGV, per germline. The CDR3 loop spans 13 amino acids. Trimming removed 1 base from V and 6 bases from J, with 10 bases in between. The DNA of the CDR3 is TGTGCCAGCAGCTTAGGAGCAGGGGCCGAGCAGTACTTC. Translated: CASSLGAGAEQYF.

The V gene is TRBV28, the J gene TRBJ2-2, with 10 bases identical to TRBD2. V lost 5 bases to trimming and J lost 0 bases; unmatched junction nucleotides: 3. This CDR3 has 16 amino acids. Germline lookup yields CDR1 MDHEN and CDR2 SYDVKM. The CDR3, as DNA: TGTGCCAGCAGTCCTGGACTAGCGGCGAACACCGGGGAGCTGTTTTTT. This translates into CASSPGLAANTGELFF.

This clone was recorded once. J is TRBJ1-2 and V is TRBV28; 9 bases match TRBD1. Germline loops: CDR1 MDHEN, CDR2 SYDVKM. CDR3 length: 14 amino acids. Germline trimming cut 4 bases from V and 3 bases from J; bases unmatched to any gene: 3. The CDR3, as DNA: TGTGCCAGCAGTTCGTGGACAGGGGACTATGGCTACACCTTC. Its translation: CASSSWTGDYGYTF.

This chain uses TRBV20-1 with TRBJ1-6; D is unclear. The CDR3 loop spans 11 amino acids. The V end lost 5 bases, the J end lost 12 bases, and 11 bases lay between the germline ends. CDR1 DFQATT and CDR2 SNEGSKA come from the germline V gene (reference sequence). The CDR3: CSARRLKPLHF. DNA of the CDR3: TGCAGTGCTCGAAGGTTGAAACCCCTCCACTTT.

This sequence joins TRBV30 and TRBJ2-5, with D tentatively TRBD2 (6 bases). V gave up 0 bases and J gave up 11 bases, with 16 bases separating them. Germline CDR1 reads GTSNPN; CDR2 reads SVGIG (reference sequence). The CDR3 has 13 residues. CDR3 DNA: TGTGCCTGGAGTGTAGGAGGGATACAGGTGCAGTACTTC. It is translated as CAWSVGGIQVQYF.

The V call is TRBV9, the J call TRBJ2-5, with a possible D match to TRBD1 (6 bases). V lost 4 bases and J lost 8, with 18 bases in between. The CDR3 is made up of 14 amino acids. CDR1 and CDR2 (germline): SGDLS, YYNGEE. The CDR3 here is CASSSSGDIETQYF. The CDR3 DNA follows: TGTGCCAGCAGCTCCAGTGGGGACATCGAAACCCAGTACTTC. Complete variable domain (other parts from reference TRBV9 and TRBJ2-5): DSGVTQTPKHLITATGQRVTLRCSPRSGDLSVYWYQQSLDQGLQFLIQYYNGEERAKGNILERFSAQQFPDLHSELNLSSLELGDSALYFCASSSSGDIETQYFGPGTRLLVL.

The rearrangement links TRBV7-9 to TRBJ2-7; 8 bases map to TRBD1. CDR3 length: 14 amino acids. CDR1 and CDR2 from the germline V gene are SEHNR and FQNEAQ (reference sequence). V gave up 3 bases and J gave up 3 bases; unmatched junction bases: 4. CDR3: CASSFGTGDYEQYF. CDR3 coding DNA: TGTGCCAGCAGCTTCGGGACAGGTGACTACGAGCAGTACTTC. Filled out from reference TRBV7-9 and TRBJ2-7, the complete variable domain reads DTGVSQNPRHKITKRGQNVTFRCDPISEHNRLYWYRQTLGQGPEFLTYFQNEAQLEKSRLLSDRFSAERPKGSFSTLEIQRTEQGDSAMYLCASSFGTGDYEQYFGPGTRLTVT.

CDR3 residues: CAWSPPYWAEAGWNEQYF. DNA of the CDR3: TGTGCCTGGAGTCCCCCGTATTGGGCGGAAGCGGGATGGAACGAGCAGTACTTC. This chain links TRBV30 with TRBJ2-7; 7 bases are a match to TRBD2. This CDR3 region has 18 residues. Germline trimming cut 2 bases from V and 5 bases from J; bases unmatched to any gene: 21. Germline assignment: CDR1 GTSNPN and CDR2 SVGIG (reference sequence).

This clone came up a few times. The chain is built from TRBV30 and TRBJ1-4; the match to TRBD1 covers 8 bases. The CDR3 has 13 amino acids. The germline V gene has CDR1 GTSNPN and CDR2 SVGIG (reference sequence). Losses at the gene ends were 8 bases for V and 2 bases for J; bases not matched to a gene: 4. The CDR3, as DNA: TGTGCCGGACAGGGAGGGACTAATGAAAAACTGTTTTTT. Encoded protein: CAGQGGTNEKLFF. The entire variable domain, with the rest obtained from reference TRBV30 and TRBJ1-4, is as follows: SQTIHQWPATLVQPVGSPLSLECTVEGTSNPNLYWYRQAAGRGLQLLFYSVGIGQISSEVPQNLSASRPQDRQFILSSKKLLLSDSGFYLCAGQGGTNEKLFFGSGTQLSVL.

The chain employs TRBV13 and TRBJ2-4; TRBD1 might be the D (5 bases). Per germline, CDR1 PRHDT and CDR2 FYEKMQ (reference sequence). V lost 2 bases and J 2 bases, leaving 19 bases between the germline ends. The CDR3 totals 18 residues. The CDR3 sequence is CASSLRLETRVSKNIQYF. CDR3 sequence (DNA): TGTGCCAGCAGCTTACGTCTAGAGACCAGGGTTTCCAAAAACATTCAGTACTTC.

The chain has TRBV29-1 and TRBJ2-7; D is perhaps TRBD1 or TRBD2 (5 bases each). V was shortened by 4 bases and J by 3 bases, with 19 bases between the two germline ends. The CDR3 is 15 residues long. Germline-derived CDR1 and CDR2 are SQVTM and ANQGSEA. DNA for the CDR3: TGCAGCGTTGGAGTCGGTGCAGGGAGCGTCTACGAGCAGTACTTC. Its translation is CSVGVGAGSVYEQYF.

CDR3 loop: CSAEVGVEAFF. In nucleotides, the CDR3 is TGCAGTGCCGAAGTTGGGGTTGAAGCTTTCTTT. The rearrangement links TRBV20-1 to TRBJ1-1; D call uncertain. Germline CDR1 and CDR2: DFQATT and SNEGSKA (reference sequence). There are 11 residues in the CDR3. V dropped 6 bases and J dropped 7 bases, with 12 bases sitting between them.

CDR3 nucleotides: TGTGCCAGCAGCGCGGGACTAGCGGGGAACAATGAGCAGTTCTTC. Protein: CASSAGLAGNNEQFF. The genes are TRBV2 and TRBJ2-1; 13 nucleotides agree with TRBD2. Germline CDR1 SNHLY, CDR2 FYNNEI. This CDR3 region has 15 residues. With V trimmed by 6 bases and J by 5 bases, 4 bases remained unmatched.

The V call is TRBV4-1, the J call TRBJ2-7, with 7 bases lining up with TRBD1. J was trimmed by 2 bases and V by 3 bases; bases with no gene match: 7. This CDR3 region has 15 residues. In germline, CDR1 is MGHRA, CDR2 YSYEKL. In DNA, the CDR3 is TGCGCCAGCAGCCAGCTATGGACAGGTACCTACGAGCAGTACTTC. Its translation: CASSQLWTGTYEQYF.

The chain joins TRBV5-4 to TRBJ1-2, with D possibly being TRBD1 (5 bases). Germline lookup yields CDR1 SGHNT and CDR2 YYREEE (reference sequence). Trimming stripped 1 base from V and 4 bases from J, with 17 bases between. The CDR3 loop spans 16 amino acids. Here the CDR3 DNA reads TGTGCCAGCAGCTTGCCGGGACTTGATCTAGGCTATGGCTACACCTTC. Its protein product is CASSLPGLDLGYGYTF.

This clone was recorded a few times. V and J are TRBV10-1 and TRBJ1-1; maybe TRBD1 (5 bases). The germline V gene has CDR1 WNHNN and CDR2 SYGVQD (reference sequence). The CDR3 is 16 residues long. The ends were cut back, 11 bases at V and 2 bases at J, with 24 bases in the middle. DNA for the CDR3: TGCGCCCACACGACAGAACCTTTCATCCCTAACACTGAAGCTTTCTTT. Its protein product is CAHTTEPFIPNTEAFF.

This clone appeared a single time. This chain links TRBV7-2 with TRBJ2-5; D is perhaps TRBD2 (5 bases). There are 13 residues in the CDR3. Germline CDR1 is SGHTA and CDR2 is FQGNSA. V was trimmed by 5 bases and J by 4 bases, leaving 11 bases between them. The CDR3 nucleotides read TGTGCCAGCAGCGCGGGTCTCAGAGAGACCCAGTACTTC. Encoded protein: CASSAGLRETQYF.